The present entry profiles one TCR beta chain with its context. The antigen is unknown. This entry comes from a study of T cell responses to AZD1222 COVID-19 vaccine. Study-level results: Vaccine-related CD4 TCRs covered spike, predominating at 160-218 and 743-854. Increased Spike-specific TCR breadth and depth were observed after two AZD1222 doses. Repertoire sampling was restricted to post-peak T cell response timepoints.

Trimming took 6 bases from V and 0 from J, leaving 8 bases between them. The germline V gene encodes CDR1 MDHEN and CDR2 SYDVKM. The CDR3 runs to 13 residues. The data were produced by immunoSEQ multiplex PCR, yet TCRdb's version contains in-frame clones alone and is incomplete. There are 150,000 or so clones in the sample; around 86% occur only once, and just over 9% lies in the top ten. The starting material was peripheral blood, obtained 28 days after the second AZD1222 dose. The TCR comes from an adult who received the AZD1222 COVID-19 vaccine. This chain uses TRBV28 with TRBJ1-2; D is ambiguous. CDR3 sequence (DNA): TGTGCCAGCAGGTCACCGGCTAACTATGGCTACACCTTC. Its translation: CASRSPANYGYTF.